What follows describes a single T cell receptor beta chain. These data are taken from a study of control samples from healthy donors and cancer patients. Germline lookup yields CDR1 SGHNT and CDR2 YENEEA. Trimming removed 1 base from V and 0 bases from J, with 13 bases in between. The CDR3 length is 17 residues. Assay: immunoSEQ multiplex PCR; the TCRdb copy retains only in-frame clones and omits some. The table includes under 150,000 clones, under 90% detected once. The V call is TRBV11-3, the J call TRBJ2-1; no firm D call. The source material was PBMCs. The TCR sequence derives from a middle-aged man with head and neck cancer. This CDR3 reads CASSLGLVMGSYNEQFF. CDR3 DNA: TGTGCCAGCAGCTTAGGATTAGTAATGGGCTCCTACAATGAGCAGTTCTTC.